This entry concerns a single T cell receptor beta chain. The antigen is unknown. Here immunoSEQ multiplex PCR was the method, and the copy in TCRdb shows in-frame clones only, minus some. Of over 15,000 clones in the sample, approximately 70% were seen once. This record belongs to a study of neoadjuvant anti-PD-1 for oral cavity cancer. Whole-study findings and limits: Each response group had just a few patients in TCR analyses.

Trimming removed 0 bases from V and 5 bases from J, with 8 bases in between. This CDR3 contains 13 residues. CDR1 is SGDLS and CDR2 is YYNGEE in the germline V gene. Sequenced here: PBMCs, sampled before nivolumab (anti-PD-1) treatment. The V and J genes are TRBV9 and TRBJ2-5, with D maybe TRBD2 (5 bases). This receptor was obtained from a person aged 35-79 years with oral cavity squamous cell carcinoma. The CDR3 is CASSVGERETQYF. CDR3 DNA sequence: TGTGCCAGCAGCGTAGGGGAGCGGGAGACCCAGTACTTC.